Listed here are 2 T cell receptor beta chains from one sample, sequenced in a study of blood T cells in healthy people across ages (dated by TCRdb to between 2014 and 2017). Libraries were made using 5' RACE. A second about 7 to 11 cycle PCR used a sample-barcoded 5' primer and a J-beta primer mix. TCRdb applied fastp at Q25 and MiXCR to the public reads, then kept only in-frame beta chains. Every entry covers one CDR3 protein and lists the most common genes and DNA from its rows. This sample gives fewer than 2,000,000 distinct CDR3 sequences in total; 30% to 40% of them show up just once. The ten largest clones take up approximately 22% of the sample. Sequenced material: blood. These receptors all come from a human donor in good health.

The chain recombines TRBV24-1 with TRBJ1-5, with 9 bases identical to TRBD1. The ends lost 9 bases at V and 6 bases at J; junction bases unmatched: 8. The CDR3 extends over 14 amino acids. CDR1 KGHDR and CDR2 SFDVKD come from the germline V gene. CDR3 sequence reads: CATGGTGLSQPQHF. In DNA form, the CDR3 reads TGTGCCACCGGGGGGACAGGGTTGAGTCAGCCCCAGCATTTT.

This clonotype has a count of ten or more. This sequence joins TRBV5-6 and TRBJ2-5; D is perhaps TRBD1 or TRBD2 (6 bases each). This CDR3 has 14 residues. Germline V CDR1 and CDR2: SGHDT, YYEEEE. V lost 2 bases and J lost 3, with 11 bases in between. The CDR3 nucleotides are TGTGCCAGCAGCTTCCGGGGGCGCGAAGAGACCCAGTACTTC. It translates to CASSFRGREETQYF.